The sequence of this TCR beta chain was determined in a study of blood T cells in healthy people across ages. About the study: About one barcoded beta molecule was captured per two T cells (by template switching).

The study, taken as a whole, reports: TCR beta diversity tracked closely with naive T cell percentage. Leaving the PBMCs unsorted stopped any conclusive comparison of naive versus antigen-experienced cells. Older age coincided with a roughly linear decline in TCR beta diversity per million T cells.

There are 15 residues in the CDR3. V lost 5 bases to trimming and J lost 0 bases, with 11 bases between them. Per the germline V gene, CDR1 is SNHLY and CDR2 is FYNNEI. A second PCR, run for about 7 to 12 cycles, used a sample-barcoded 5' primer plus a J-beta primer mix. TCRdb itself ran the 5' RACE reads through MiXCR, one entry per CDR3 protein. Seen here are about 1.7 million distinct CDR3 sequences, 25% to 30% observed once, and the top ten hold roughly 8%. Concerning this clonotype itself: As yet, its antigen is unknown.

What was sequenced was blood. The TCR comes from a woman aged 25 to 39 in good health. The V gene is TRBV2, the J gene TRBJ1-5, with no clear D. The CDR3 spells CASSLVTDSNQPQHF. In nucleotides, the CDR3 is TGTGCCAGCAGTCTGGTGACGGATAGCAATCAGCCCCAGCATTTT.